This TCR beta chain was recovered during a study of cytomegalovirus exposure and HLA in healthy donors (dated by TCRdb to 2016 to 2017). Background for the entire study: An earlier analysis of roughly 500 of the donors reported roughly 300 Gb of sequence data and about 100 million unique TCR beta sequences from 150 million to 200 million T cells. All discovery cohort repertoires had been generated using a single sequencing platform. An earlier analysis of 500 to 650 of the donors applied high-throughput TCR beta sequencing to assess whether each TCR beta V gene segment acted as functional or pseudogenic. Among the roughly 400 genotyped donors, 81% belonged to the genetic ancestry cluster associated with self-reported Caucasian donors. An early release that covered roughly 600 HLA-typed donors contained around 300 gigabases of sequencing data and roughly 84 million unique TCR sequences. The study aimed to test whether signatures of past pathogen exposure could be identified by cataloging public T cell receptors. A separate validation cohort of roughly 130 different subjects was used in addition to the 666-subject first cohort. A later analysis re-examined previously published TCR beta repertoires from roughly 720 donors and added high-resolution HLA genotyping to investigate patterns of TCR occurrence. Typing coverage varied by locus: about 620-630 donors for A, B, C, DRB1 and DQB1; 522 for DQA1; some 610 for DPA1; approximately 470 for DPB1. To predict cytomegalovirus infection status, the study brought together high-throughput TCR immunosequencing, statistical association of individual TCRs with disease status, and machine learning. In the later analysis, no new phenotypic data were used to find candidate immune exposures; instead, reliance was placed on TCR beta sequences and their occurrence across donors. Donor age, sex, ethnicity and CMV serostatus were compiled alongside the repertoire data. On average, roughly 240,000 unique TCR beta nucleotide sequences were sequenced per donor among about 400 genotyped donors of the cohort, with roughly 18% of those sequences being non-productive. Genome-wide SNP genotypes for about 65% of the 666 donors were used in a later genetic analysis, which treated that subset as a discovery cohort. HLA typing covered class I and class II loci at four-digit resolution. The study profiled the T cell repertoires of more than 500 subjects by immunosequencing and related them to cytomegalovirus serostatus. A few DR-DQ haplotypes were treated as single units for association and clustering because of strong linkage in the cohort. Study-level results and caveats: In vitro tests confirmed that a few of the cytomegalovirus-associated TCR beta chains recognize cytomegalovirus antigens. The presence/absence analyses assumed that sequencing depth was roughly uniform across donors, and that assumption may not be true. Strong co-occurrence of HLA alleles, especially DR and DQ, made assigning TCR associations to individual alleles difficult. The authors suggested that the approach could potentially be extended to other disease states and immunological phenotypes. A further reported finding was that TCR beta sequences accurately predicted the HLA-A and HLA-B alleles for most subjects in the first cohort. The sequencing pipeline was judged likely to have produced a cluster of highly shared sequence variants as a technical artifact. Only TCR beta chains were sequenced in this cohort, and the absence of alpha or paired-chain data limited detectable features. Several of the top co-occurrence clusters appeared to be linked to parvovirus B19, influenza, CMV and Epstein-Barr virus, according to a later analysis. In an earlier analysis of more than 450 of the donors, most TCR beta V segments were observed in productive rearrangements about 87% or about 30% of the time, broadly matching IMGT annotations. A total of around 150 TCR beta chains were listed by the study as associated with cytomegalovirus. Compared with the roughly 670-donor mean, donors in an Asian-associated ancestry cluster had fewer N-insertions in productive TCRs, according to a later genetic analysis. Compared with equally common non-associated chains, HLA-associated TCR beta chains in a later analysis were more clonally expanded and had lower generation probabilities. HLA typing was unavailable for some donors at each locus, so association tests used only the typed subset. According to a later analysis, TCR association rates differed among HLA loci, with DRB1 alleles showing the most associated TCRs and HLA-C alleles showing the fewest. At a false discovery rate of 0.05, a later analysis linked roughly 17,000 TCR beta sequences to specific HLA alleles. Because counts were too low, 15 to 20 rarely observed V segments, including chromosome 9 orphons, were left out of the earlier analysis of some 640 of the donors. Because the 87-base-pair reads could not distinguish some IMGT-functional V segments, including TRBV6-2 and TRBV6-3, those segments were excluded. An association between a missense DCLRE1C variant and V-gene and J-gene trimming of TCR beta chains was found in a later genetic analysis and replicated in an independent cohort. A later analysis found that most CMV-associated TCR beta chains appeared HLA-restricted, with HLA associations seemingly driven largely by CMV exposure. Cytomegalovirus status was reported to be diagnosed by the classifier with high specificity and sensitivity in both the original and validation cohorts. Most TCR sequences were observed very rarely across donors, whereas some public TCRs were present in many individuals. Linkage disequilibrium might explain the correlated functional status among segregating V segments, but an unknown experimental factor could not be ruled out. CMV serostatus was the only immune exposure information available for the cohort.

With regard to this clone: It lacks a known antigen. Base qualities are missing; no much larger clone stands one base away.

In total, 666 healthy bone marrow donors made up the cohort. All cohort members were sampled while nominally healthy, although unrecorded immune exposures were likely present. The donor tested CMV seronegative, placing the donor among the 350 to 400 seronegative members of the cohort. A peripheral blood sample was provided by each donor, and peripheral blood mononuclear cells were used for TCR beta sequencing. The Qiagen DNeasy Blood Extraction Kit was used to extract genomic DNA from the blood cell samples. Looking up the germline V gene yields CDR1 SGHAT and CDR2 FQNNGV. Trimming takes 2 bases off V and 5 bases off J; junction bases not matched to a gene: 8. The CDR3 goes from the cysteine to the phenylalanine over 16 residues. The sequence is cut down to CDR3 DNA, 48 bases in frame from base 1. Library generation was performed with the immunoSEQ multiplex PCR assay. For the multiplex PCR, a mixture combining 60 forward primers for TCR Vbeta segments and 13 reverse primers for TCR Jbeta segments was used. A multiplex PCR assay on genomic DNA amplified the CDR3 region of rearranged TCR beta genes. The amplified TCR beta libraries were sequenced on the Illumina HiSeq System as 87-base-pair reads. The published analysis was carried out like this. Across the 666 repertoires, a later analysis counted 60 million to 90 million unique TCR beta chains, roughly 11 million of which were shared by at least two donors. A nearest-neighbor algorithm error-corrected the raw reads and collapsed the reads into unique sequences, merging closely related sequences to remove PCR and sequencing errors. CDR3 sequences were aligned to IMGT reference sequences to assign V, D and J gene segments. For a sequence to be retained, a match of at least six nucleotides to both a V gene segment and a J gene segment was required. A rearrangement was called productive if the CDR3 had no stop codons and remained in frame with V and J, and every other rearrangement was called non-productive. Following IMGT convention, CDR3 was defined as the stretch from the second conserved V-encoded cysteine up to the conserved J-encoded phenylalanine. The earlier analysis of fewer than 750 of the donors excluded sequences that lacked an unambiguous match to a single V gene segment. An earlier analysis of 500 to 700 of the donors classified V segments as functional when productive rearrangements were above 56.7% and as segregating when the standard deviation between donors was above 5%. A statistical classification framework was built to diagnose cytomegalovirus status from the catalog of TCR beta chain sequences. In a later analysis, TCR nucleotide sequences were compared against IMGT/GENE-DB human TR gene sequences so that V and J genes could be assigned. The TCRdist pipeline was used in a later analysis to assign CDR3 sequences and most-parsimonious VDJ recombination scenarios. In a later analysis, each TCR beta chain was defined by its CDR3 amino acid sequence together with its V-gene family, and reads without a unique V-gene family were excluded. To address suspected cross-contamination and a sequencing artifact, a later analysis removed around 600 highly shared, low-generation-probability nucleotide sequences. For each public chain, a later analysis derived a clonal expansion index from normalized ranks of inferred template counts within each repertoire. In a later analysis, generation probabilities were computed using a VDJ recombination model fitted to out-of-frame rearrangements, and the results were checked against IGoR. In a later analysis, TCR-TCR, TCR-HLA and TCR-CMV co-occurrence was scored with hypergeometric tests, and a repertoire-size bias correction was applied to TCR pairs. In a later analysis, false discovery rates were estimated by permuting HLA or CMV assignments 20 times. In a later analysis, co-occurring TCRs were grouped using DBSCAN, and TCRdist sequence similarity was added for clustering within HLA-allele-positive subsets. Repertoires with fewer than 30,000 or more than 120,000 public chains, plus five repertoires with anomalous nucleotide sharing, were excluded from co-occurrence clustering. TCRdb mirrors the immuneACCESS table, restricted to in-frame sequences. Some clones are absent from its copies; in checked studies, under half trace to an unresolved V gene, and the reason for the others is unknown. D and trimming were read from the DNA, whereas the V and J calls and clone size are those reported in that table. Here the sample has approximately 100,000 clones; around three quarters occur a single time. The biggest ten clones account for 3% to 4% of the sample.

The receptor was isolated from a woman aged 40 to 49 in good health and CMV-seronegative. The chain couples TRBV11-2 to TRBJ2-5, with 10 central nucleotides matching TRBD2. Input material: PBMCs. At the DNA level, the sequence is TGTGCCAGCAGCTTAACTAATAGCGGGGGGTTGGAGACCCAGTACTTC. Translation gives CASSLTNSGGLETQYF.